This T cell receptor (beta chain) stems from a study of graft-versus-host responses after intestinal transplantation. Whole-study context: The transplants performed in recipients were multivisceral, liver-intestinal, or isolated intestinal.

Produced via immunoSEQ multiplex PCR; TCRdb's table is partial and in-frame only. The sample contains under 100,000 clones, approximately 82% of which appear only once. V dropped 5 bases and J dropped 3; count of bases not matched to a gene: 13. CDR1 is SGHAT, CDR2 FQNNGV, per germline. The CDR3 covers 17 residues. Study outcomes and limitations: When patients had graft-donor T cell macrochimerism, their allografts held high graft-versus-host to host-versus-graft clonal ratios.

A remark on this clone: Its target is not known.

This TCR came from a human donor who received an intestinal transplant. The sample was unstimulated CD4+ T cells sorted from spleen or lymph node cells, taken before intestinal transplant. This chain connects TRBV11-2 to TRBJ2-7, with 10 bases aligning to TRBD1. CDR3 region: CASSPSRWDRGSYEQYF. The DNA of the CDR3 is TGTGCCAGCAGCCCTAGTAGATGGGACAGGGGAAGCTACGAGCAGTACTTC.